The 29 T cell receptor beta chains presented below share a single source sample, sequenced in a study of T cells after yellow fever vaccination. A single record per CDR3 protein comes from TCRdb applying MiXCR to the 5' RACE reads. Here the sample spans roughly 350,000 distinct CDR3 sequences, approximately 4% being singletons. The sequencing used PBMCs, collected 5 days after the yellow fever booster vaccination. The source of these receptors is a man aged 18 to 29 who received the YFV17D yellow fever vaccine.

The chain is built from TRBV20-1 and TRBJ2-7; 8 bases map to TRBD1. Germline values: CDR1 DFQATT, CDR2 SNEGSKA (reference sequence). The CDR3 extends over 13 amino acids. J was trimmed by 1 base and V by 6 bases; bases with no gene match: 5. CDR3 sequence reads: CSARTGNSYEQYV. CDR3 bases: TGCAGTGCGCGGACAGGGAATTCCTACGAGCAGTACGTC.

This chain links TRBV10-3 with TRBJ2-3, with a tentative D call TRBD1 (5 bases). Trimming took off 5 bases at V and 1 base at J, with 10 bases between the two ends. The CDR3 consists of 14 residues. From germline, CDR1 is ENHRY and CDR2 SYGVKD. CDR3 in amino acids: CAISSGQGTDTQYF. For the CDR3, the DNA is TGTGCCATCAGTTCAGGACAAGGCACAGATACGCAGTATTTT.

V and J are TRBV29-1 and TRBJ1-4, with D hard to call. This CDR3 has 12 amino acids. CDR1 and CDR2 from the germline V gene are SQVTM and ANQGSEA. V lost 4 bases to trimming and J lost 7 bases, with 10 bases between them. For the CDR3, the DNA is TGCAGCGTTGTCGCCAGCCCTGAAAAACTGTTTTTT. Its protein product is CSVVASPEKLFF. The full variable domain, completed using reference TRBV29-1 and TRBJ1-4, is SAVISQKPSRDICQRGTSLTIQCQVDSQVTMMFWYRQQPGQSLTLIATANQGSEATYESGFVIDKFPISRPNLTFSTLTVSNMSPEDSSIYLCSVVASPEKLFFGSGTQLSVL.

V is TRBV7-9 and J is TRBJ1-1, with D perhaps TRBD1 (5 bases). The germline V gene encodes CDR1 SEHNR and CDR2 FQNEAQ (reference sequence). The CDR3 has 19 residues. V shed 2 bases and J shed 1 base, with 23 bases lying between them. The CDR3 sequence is CASSLSSSFRPGWNTEAFF. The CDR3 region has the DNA TGTGCCAGCAGCTTAAGCTCTTCGTTTCGGCCAGGGTGGAACACTGAAGCTTTCTTT.

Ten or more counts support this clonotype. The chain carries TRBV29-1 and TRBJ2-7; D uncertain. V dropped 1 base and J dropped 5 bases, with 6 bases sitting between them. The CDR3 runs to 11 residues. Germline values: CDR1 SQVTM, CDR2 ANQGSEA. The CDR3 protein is CSVEVYNEQYF. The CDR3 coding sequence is TGCAGCGTTGAAGTATACAACGAGCAGTACTTC.

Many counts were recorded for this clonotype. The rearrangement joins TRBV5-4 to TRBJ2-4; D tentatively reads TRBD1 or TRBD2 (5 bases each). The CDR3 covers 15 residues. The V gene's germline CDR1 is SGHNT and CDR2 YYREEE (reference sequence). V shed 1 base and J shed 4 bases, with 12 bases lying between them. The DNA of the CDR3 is TGTGCCAGCAGCTTGAGAGGGGATGGGAAAAACATTCAGTACTTC. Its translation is CASSLRGDGKNIQYF.

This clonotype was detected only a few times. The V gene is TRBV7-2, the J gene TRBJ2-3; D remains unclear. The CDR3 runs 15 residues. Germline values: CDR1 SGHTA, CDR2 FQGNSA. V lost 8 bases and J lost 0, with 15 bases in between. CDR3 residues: CASLRRVLSTDTQYF. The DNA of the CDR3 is TGTGCCAGCCTGCGAAGGGTTCTTAGCACAGATACGCAGTATTTT.

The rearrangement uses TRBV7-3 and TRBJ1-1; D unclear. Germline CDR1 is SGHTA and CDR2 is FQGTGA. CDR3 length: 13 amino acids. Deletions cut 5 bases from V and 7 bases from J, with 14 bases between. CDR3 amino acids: CASSHDNTGEAFF. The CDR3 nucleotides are TGTGCCAGCAGCCATGATAATACGGGTGAAGCTTTCTTT.

The CDR3 is CASSHLTDPGANVLTF. The CDR3 DNA sequence: TGTGCCAGTAGTCATCTGACAGACCCTGGGGCCAACGTCCTGACTTTC. The rearrangement joins TRBV19 to TRBJ2-6, with D possibly TRBD1 on 5 matching bases. Trimming removed 5 bases at V and 2 bases at J, with 13 bases between. This CDR3 is 16 amino acids long. The germline V gene has CDR1 LNHDA and CDR2 SQIVND (reference sequence). The variable domain in full, completed from reference TRBV19 and TRBJ2-6, reads DGGITQSPKYLFRKEGQNVTLSCEQNLNHDAMYWYRQDPGQGLRLIYYSQIVNDFQKGDIAEGYSVSREKKESFPLTVTSAQKNPTAFYLCASSHLTDPGANVLTFGAGSRLTVL.

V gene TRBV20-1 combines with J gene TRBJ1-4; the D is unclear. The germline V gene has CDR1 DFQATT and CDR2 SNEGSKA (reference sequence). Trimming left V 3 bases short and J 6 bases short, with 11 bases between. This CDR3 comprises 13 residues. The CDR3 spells CSASRSRDEKLFF. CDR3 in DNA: TGCAGTGCTAGTCGCTCACGGGATGAAAAACTGTTTTTT.

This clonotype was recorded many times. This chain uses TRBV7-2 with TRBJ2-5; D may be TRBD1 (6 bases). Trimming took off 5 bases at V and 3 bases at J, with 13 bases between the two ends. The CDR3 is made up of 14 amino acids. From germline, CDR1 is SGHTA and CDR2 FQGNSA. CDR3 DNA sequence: TGTGCCAGCAGCGAGGGGACATTCGAAGAGACCCAGTACTTC. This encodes CASSEGTFEETQYF. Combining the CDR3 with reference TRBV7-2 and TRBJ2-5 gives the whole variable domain GAGVSQSPSNKVTEKGKDVELRCDPISGHTALYWYRQSLGQGLEFLIYFQGNSAPDKSGLPSDRFSAERTGGSVSTLTIQRTQQEDSAVYLCASSEGTFEETQYFGPGTRLLVL.

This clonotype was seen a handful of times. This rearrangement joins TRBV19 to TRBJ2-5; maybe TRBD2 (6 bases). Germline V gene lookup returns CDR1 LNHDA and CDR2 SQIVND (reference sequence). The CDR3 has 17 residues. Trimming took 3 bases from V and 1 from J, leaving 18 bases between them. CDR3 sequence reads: CASSIWGVAGFQETQYF. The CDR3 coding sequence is TGTGCCAGTAGTATTTGGGGCGTGGCGGGGTTCCAAGAGACCCAGTACTTC.

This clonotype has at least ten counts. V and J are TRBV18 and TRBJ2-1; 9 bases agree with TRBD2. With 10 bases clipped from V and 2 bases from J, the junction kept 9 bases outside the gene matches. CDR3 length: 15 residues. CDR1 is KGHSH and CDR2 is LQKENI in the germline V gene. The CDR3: CATKISGGPYNEQFF. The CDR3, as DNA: TGTGCCACAAAAATTAGCGGGGGACCCTACAATGAGCAGTTCTTC.

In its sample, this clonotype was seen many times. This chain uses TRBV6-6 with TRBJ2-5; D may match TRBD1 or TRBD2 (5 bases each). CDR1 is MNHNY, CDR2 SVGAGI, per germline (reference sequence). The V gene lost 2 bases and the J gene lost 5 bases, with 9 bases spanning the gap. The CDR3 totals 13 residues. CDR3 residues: CASSYGTLETQYF. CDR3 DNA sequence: TGTGCCAGCAGTTACGGGACCTTGGAGACCCAGTACTTC.

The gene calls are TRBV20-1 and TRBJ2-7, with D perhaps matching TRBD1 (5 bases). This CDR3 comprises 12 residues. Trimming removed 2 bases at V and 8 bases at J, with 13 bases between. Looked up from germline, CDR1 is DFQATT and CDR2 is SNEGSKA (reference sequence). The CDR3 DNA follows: TGCAGTGCTAGAACCCAGGGAAAGAAGCAGTACTTC. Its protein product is CSARTQGKKQYF.

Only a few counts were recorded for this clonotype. CDR3 loop: CAWGQGSLEQYF. The DNA for the CDR3 is TGTGCCTGGGGGCAAGGTTCCCTCGAGCAGTACTTC. V usage is TRBV30 and J usage is TRBJ2-7; D gene ambiguous. Germline loops: CDR1 GTSNPN, CDR2 SVGIG (reference sequence). Trimming took 5 bases from V and 6 from J, leaving 14 bases between them. This CDR3 has 12 residues. The variable domain in full, completed from reference TRBV30 and TRBJ2-7, reads SQTIHQWPATLVQPVGSPLSLECTVEGTSNPNLYWYRQAAGRGLQLLFYSVGIGQISSEVPQNLSASRPQDRQFILSSKKLLLSDSGFYLCAWGQGSLEQYFGPGTRLTVT.

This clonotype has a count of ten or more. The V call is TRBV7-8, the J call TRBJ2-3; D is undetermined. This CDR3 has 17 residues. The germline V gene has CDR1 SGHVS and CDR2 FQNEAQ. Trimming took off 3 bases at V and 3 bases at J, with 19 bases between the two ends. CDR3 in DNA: TGTGCCAGCAGCTTTAGTACGTTGAGTACTTCTACAGATACGCAGTATTTT. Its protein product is CASSFSTLSTSTDTQYF.

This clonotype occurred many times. CDR3 protein: CSAPRSSGINEQFF. Written as DNA, the CDR3 is TGCAGTGCTCCGCGGAGTAGCGGGATCAATGAGCAGTTCTTC. The rearrangement uses TRBV20-1 and TRBJ2-1, with 8 bases that match TRBD2. Germline V gene data show CDR1 as DFQATT and CDR2 as SNEGSKA (reference sequence). The CDR3 length is 14 residues. V shed 5 bases, J shed 6 bases, and the junction held 9 bases outside the gene matches.

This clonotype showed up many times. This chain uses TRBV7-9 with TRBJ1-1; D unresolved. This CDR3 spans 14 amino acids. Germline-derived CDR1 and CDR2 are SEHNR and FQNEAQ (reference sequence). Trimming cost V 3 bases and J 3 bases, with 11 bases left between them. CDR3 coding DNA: TGTGCCAGCAGCTTCGGTGGCAGAGACACTGAAGCTTTCTTT. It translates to CASSFGGRDTEAFF.

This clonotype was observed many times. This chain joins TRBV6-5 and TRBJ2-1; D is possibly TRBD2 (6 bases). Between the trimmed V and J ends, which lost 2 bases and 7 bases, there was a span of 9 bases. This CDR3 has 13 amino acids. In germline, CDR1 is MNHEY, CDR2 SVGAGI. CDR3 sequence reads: CASSYTLANEQFF. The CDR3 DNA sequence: TGTGCCAGCAGTTACACTCTAGCGAATGAGCAGTTCTTC.

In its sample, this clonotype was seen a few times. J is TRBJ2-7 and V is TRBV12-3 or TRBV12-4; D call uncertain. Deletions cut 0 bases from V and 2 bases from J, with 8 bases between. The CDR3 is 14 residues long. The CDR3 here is CASSLAPGPYEQYV. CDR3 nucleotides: TGTGCCAGCAGTTTAGCTCCGGGTCCCTACGAGCAGTACGTC.

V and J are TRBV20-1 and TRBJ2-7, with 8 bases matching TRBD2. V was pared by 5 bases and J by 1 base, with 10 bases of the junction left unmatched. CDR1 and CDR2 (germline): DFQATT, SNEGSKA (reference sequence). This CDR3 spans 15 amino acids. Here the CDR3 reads CSAGVGGGFSYEQYF. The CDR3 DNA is TGCAGTGCTGGGGTTGGCGGGGGGTTTTCCTACGAGCAGTACTTC.

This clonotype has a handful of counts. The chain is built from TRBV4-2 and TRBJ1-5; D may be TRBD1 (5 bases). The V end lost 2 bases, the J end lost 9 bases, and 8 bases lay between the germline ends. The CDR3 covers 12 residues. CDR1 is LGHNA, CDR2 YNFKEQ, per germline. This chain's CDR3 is CASSQSGGPQHF. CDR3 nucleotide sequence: TGTGCCAGCAGCCAATCGGGGGGGCCCCAGCATTTT.

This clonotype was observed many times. DNA for the CDR3: TGTGCCAGCAGCACTTTGGGACAGGGCAACATTCAGTACTTC. Translated, it gives CASSTLGQGNIQYF. The rearrangement uses TRBV7-9 and TRBJ2-4, with 9 positions matching TRBD1. The CDR3 is made up of 14 amino acids. Germline V lookup: CDR1 SEHNR, CDR2 FQNEAQ (reference sequence). With V trimmed by 5 bases and J by 7 bases, 6 bases remained unmatched.

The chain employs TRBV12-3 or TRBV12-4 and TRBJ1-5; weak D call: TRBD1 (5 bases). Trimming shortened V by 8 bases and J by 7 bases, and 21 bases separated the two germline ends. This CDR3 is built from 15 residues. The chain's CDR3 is CASGGPGGLRQPQHF. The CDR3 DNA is TGTGCCAGCGGCGGCCCTGGGGGGTTACGGCAGCCCCAGCATTTT.

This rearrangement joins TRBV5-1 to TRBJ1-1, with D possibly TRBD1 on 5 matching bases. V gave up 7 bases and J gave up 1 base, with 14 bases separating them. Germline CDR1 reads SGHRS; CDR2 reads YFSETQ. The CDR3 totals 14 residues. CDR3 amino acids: CASGPRGTNTEAFF. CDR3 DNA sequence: TGCGCCAGCGGTCCCCGGGGGACGAACACTGAAGCTTTCTTT.

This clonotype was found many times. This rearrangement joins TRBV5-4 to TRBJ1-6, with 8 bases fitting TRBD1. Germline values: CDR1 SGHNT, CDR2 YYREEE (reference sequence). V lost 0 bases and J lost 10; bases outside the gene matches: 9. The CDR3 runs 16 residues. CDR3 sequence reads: CASSLAQGAVRSPLHF. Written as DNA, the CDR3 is TGTGCCAGCAGCTTGGCCCAGGGGGCGGTTAGGTCACCCCTCCACTTT.

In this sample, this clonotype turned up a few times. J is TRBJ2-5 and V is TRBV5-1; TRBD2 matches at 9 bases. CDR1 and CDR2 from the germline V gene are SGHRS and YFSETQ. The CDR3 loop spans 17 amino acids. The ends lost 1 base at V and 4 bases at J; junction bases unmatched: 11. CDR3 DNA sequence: TGCGCCAGCAGCTTGCCGAAGTTGACTAGCGGCTTAGAGACCCAGTACTTC. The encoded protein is CASSLPKLTSGLETQYF.

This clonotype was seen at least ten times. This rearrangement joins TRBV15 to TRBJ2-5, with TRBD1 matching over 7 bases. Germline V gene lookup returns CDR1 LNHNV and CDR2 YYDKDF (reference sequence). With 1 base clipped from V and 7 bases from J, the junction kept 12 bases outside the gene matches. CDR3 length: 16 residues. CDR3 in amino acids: CATSRAGWDSHGTQYF. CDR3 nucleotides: TGTGCCACCAGCAGAGCAGGCTGGGACAGTCACGGGACCCAGTACTTC. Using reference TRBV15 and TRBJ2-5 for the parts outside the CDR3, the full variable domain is DAMVIQNPRYQVTQFGKPVTLSCSQTLNHNVMYWYQQKSSQAPKLLFHYYDKDFNNEADTPDNFQSRRPNTSFCFLDIRSPGLGDTAMYLCATSRAGWDSHGTQYFGPGTRLLVL.